The 8 T cell receptor beta chains below come from one sample, sequenced in a study of blood T cell repertoires in COVID-19. Sequencing used immunoSEQ multiplex PCR; TCRdb keeps in-frame clones, though not all of them. Among under 200,000 clones listed, approximately 80% were seen once. The sequenced material came from peripheral blood. Receptor source: a woman between 55 and 75 years old with acute or convalescent COVID-19.

The gene calls are TRBV11-2 and TRBJ2-5; 14 nucleotides align to TRBD2. The CDR3 covers 19 residues. The germline V gene has CDR1 SGHAT and CDR2 FQNNGV. Trimming cost V 2 bases and J 0 bases; bases outside gene matches: 8. The CDR3 loop reads CASSLQGLAGARYQETQYF. The CDR3 DNA sequence: TGTGCCAGCAGCTTACAGGGACTAGCGGGGGCCCGGTACCAAGAGACCCAGTACTTC.

The V call is TRBV6-5, the J call TRBJ1-5; 7 bases align to TRBD1. This CDR3 region has 14 residues. The germline CDR1 and CDR2 sequences are MNHEY and SVGAGI. J lost 0 bases, V lost 7 bases, and 3 bases had no gene match. CDR3 loop: CASIRQGSNQPQHF. The CDR3 DNA is TGTGCCAGCATCCGACAGGGTAGCAATCAGCCCCAGCATTTT.

This chain joins TRBV5-1 and TRBJ1-4, with a weak D call TRBD1 (5 bases). Germline V gene sequence: CDR1 SGHRS, CDR2 YFSETQ. Trimming removed 4 bases at V and 0 bases at J, with 19 bases between. The CDR3 totals 18 residues. The CDR3: CASSPGDRYLATNEKLFF. As DNA, the CDR3 is TGCGCCAGCAGCCCGGGGGACCGATACCTTGCAACTAATGAAAAACTGTTTTTT.

The rearrangement uses TRBV5-1 and TRBJ1-3; no clear D. The CDR3 is made up of 16 amino acids. The ends were cut back, 0 bases at V and 0 bases at J, with 10 bases in the middle. CDR1 is SGHRS, CDR2 YFSETQ, per germline. DNA of the CDR3: TGCGCCAGCAGCTTGGCAGGCCCGAGCTCTGGAAACACCATATATTTT. It is translated as CASSLAGPSSGNTIYF.

In this sample, this clone turned up a few times. The gene calls are TRBV28 and TRBJ2-3, with D possibly TRBD1 on 5 matching bases. Per the germline V gene, CDR1 is MDHEN and CDR2 is SYDVKM. There are 14 residues in the CDR3. V was cut by 4 bases and J by 3 bases, with 11 bases left in between. CDR3 sequence: CASSSGMGTDTQYF. For the CDR3, the DNA is TGTGCCAGCAGTTCAGGGATGGGAACAGATACGCAGTATTTT. The variable domain in full, completed from reference TRBV28 and TRBJ2-3, reads DVKVTQSSRYLVKRTGEKVFLECVQDMDHENMFWYRQDPGLGLRLIYFSYDVKMKEKGDIPEGYSVSREKKERFSLILESASTNQTSMYLCASSSGMGTDTQYFGPGTRLTVL.

The rearrangement uses TRBV28 and TRBJ2-4, with 8 bases matching TRBD1. Germline lookup yields CDR1 MDHEN and CDR2 SYDVKM. J gave up 8 bases and V 2 bases, and 8 bases lay outside the gene matches. There are 15 residues in the CDR3. The CDR3: CASSLDPGGGYIQYF. CDR3 DNA sequence: TGTGCCAGCAGTTTAGACCCAGGGGGCGGGTACATTCAGTACTTC.

The rearrangement uses TRBV7-3 and TRBJ2-3; 7 bases line up with TRBD1. Per the germline V gene, CDR1 is SGHTA and CDR2 is FQGTGA. The CDR3 covers 14 residues. V gave up 6 bases and J gave up 4 bases; unmatched junction bases: 7. Written as DNA, the CDR3 is TGTGCCAGCAGTCGGACAGGTGGGTCAGATACGCAGTATTTT. It encodes CASSRTGGSDTQYF.

The CDR3: CTSAGDGNTIYF. DNA for the CDR3: TGTACTTCAGCAGGGGATGGAAACACCATATATTTT. The chain links TRBV12-3 or TRBV12-4 to TRBJ1-3, with a tentative D call TRBD1 (6 bases). This CDR3 contains 12 residues.